This passage covers 14 T cell receptor beta chains from one sample sequenced in a study of cytotoxic CD8 clonotypes in ibrutinib-treated CLL. Assay: immunoSEQ multiplex PCR; the TCRdb copy retains only in-frame clones and omits some. The repertoire holds around 140,000 clones, with 65% to 85% as singletons. Sequenced material: PBMCs, taken after 36 months of ibrutinib treatment. The source of these receptors is a human donor with chronic lymphocytic leukemia.

This clone was picked up one time. This rearrangement joins TRBV5-1 to TRBJ2-5; the match to TRBD1 covers 11 bases. J was trimmed by 5 bases and V by 0 bases; bases with no gene match: 3. The CDR3 contains 15 residues. CDR1 and CDR2 from the germline V gene are SGHRS and YFSETQ. The CDR3 reads CASSLEDRGLETQYF. The CDR3 DNA is TGCGCCAGCAGCTTGGAGGACAGGGGGCTTGAGACCCAGTACTTC.

V gene TRBV4-1 combines with J gene TRBJ2-4; D gene ambiguous. Looked up from germline, CDR1 is MGHRA and CDR2 is YSYEKL. The CDR3 has 15 amino acids. V lost 0 bases and J lost 3, with 9 bases in between. This chain's CDR3 is CASSQDFLNKNIQYF. CDR3 nucleotide sequence: TGCGCCAGCAGCCAAGATTTCCTCAACAAAAACATTCAGTACTTC.

The chain combines TRBV10-1 with TRBJ2-3; 10 bases are shared with TRBD2. Germline V lookup: CDR1 WNHNN, CDR2 SYGVQD (reference sequence). The CDR3 totals 16 residues. With 6 bases clipped from V and 4 bases from J, the junction kept 10 bases outside the gene matches. CDR3 region: CASSASGTSAADTQYF. CDR3 coding DNA: TGCGCCAGCAGCGCCTCCGGGACTAGCGCCGCAGATACGCAGTATTTT.

This chain connects TRBV5-8 to TRBJ2-7; 16 nucleotides agree with TRBD2. V gave up 1 base and J gave up 8 bases; unmatched junction bases: 6. The CDR3 runs to 16 residues. In germline, CDR1 is SGHTS, CDR2 YDEGEE. CDR3 loop: CASSLLGTSGRAKQYF. The CDR3 DNA reads TGTGCCAGCAGCTTGCTAGGGACTAGCGGGAGGGCAAAGCAGTACTTC.

V is TRBV6-1 and J is TRBJ2-5; D is unclear. The CDR3 consists of 12 residues. CDR1 is MNHNS and CDR2 is SASEGT in the germline V gene. V was clipped by 6 bases and J by 4 bases, with 9 bases between them. The CDR3 sequence is CASRKVGETQYF. CDR3 nucleotides: TGTGCCAGCAGAAAGGTAGGAGAGACCCAGTACTTC.

This clone came up once. The rearrangement uses TRBV18 and TRBJ1-1; D is unclear. This CDR3 contains 15 residues. Germline V lookup: CDR1 KGHSH, CDR2 LQKENI. V was pared by 3 bases and J by 2 bases, with 13 bases between. Here the CDR3 reads CASSPTELRNTEAFF. DNA for the CDR3: TGTGCCAGCTCACCTACGGAGTTACGAAACACTGAAGCTTTCTTT. The variable domain in full, with the rest retrieved from reference TRBV18 and TRBJ1-1, is NAGVMQNPRHLVRRRGQEARLRCSPMKGHSHVYWYRQLPEEGLKFMVYLQKENIIDESGMPKERFSAEFPKEGPSILRIQQVVRGDSAAYFCASSPTELRNTEAFFGQGTRLTVV.

This clone was counted ten times or more. The chain uses TRBV19 and TRBJ2-7; TRBD2 aligns across 7 bases. The ends lost 3 bases at V and 6 bases at J; junction bases unmatched: 2. Germline assignment: CDR1 LNHDA and CDR2 SQIVND (reference sequence). CDR3 length equals 12 residues. In DNA form, the CDR3 reads TGTGCCAGTAGTATTGGCGGGAGCGAGCAGTACTTC. Protein sequence: CASSIGGSEQYF.

The V and J genes are TRBV10-3 and TRBJ1-3; D perhaps matches TRBD1 (6 bases). Germline V gives CDR1 ENHRY, CDR2 SYGVKD. The CDR3 runs to 15 residues. Deletions cut 10 bases from V and 2 bases from J, with 18 bases between. The CDR3 DNA sequence: TGTGCCAGCTCGTATTCACAGGGCGCTGGAAACACCATATATTTT. Encoded protein: CASSYSQGAGNTIYF.

The V and J genes are TRBV6-1 and TRBJ1-4; TRBD1 might be the D (5 bases). The CDR3 is made up of 14 amino acids. Trimming took off 6 bases at V and 6 bases at J, with 14 bases between the two ends. Germline V lookup: CDR1 MNHNS, CDR2 SASEGT. The CDR3 DNA follows: TGTGCCAGCAGAATGACAGAGAAGGATGAAAAACTGTTTTTT. Encoded protein: CASRMTEKDEKLFF.

This chain links TRBV7-9 with TRBJ1-4; D not resolved. Germline V gene sequence: CDR1 SEHNR, CDR2 FQNEAQ (reference sequence). V lost 1 base, J lost 3 bases, and 9 bases lay in between. CDR3 length: 15 residues. As DNA, the CDR3 is TGTGCCAGCAGCTTAGAGAACCAGCCTAATGAAAAACTGTTTTTT. This gives the protein CASSLENQPNEKLFF.

The chain joins TRBV7-2 to TRBJ1-2, with D unresolved. Trimming cost V 4 bases and J 5 bases, with 17 bases left between them. The CDR3 sequence is 15 residues long. CDR1 is SGHTA, CDR2 FQGNSA, per germline. CDR3 sequence: CASSSYRTVSYGYTF. In nucleotides, the CDR3 is TGTGCCAGCAGCTCATACCGTACGGTCTCATATGGCTACACCTTC.

The chain combines TRBV30 with TRBJ1-2; no reliable D call. The V gene lost 2 bases and the J gene lost 6 bases, with 13 bases spanning the gap. The CDR3 has 13 amino acids. Germline V lookup: CDR1 GTSNPN, CDR2 SVGIG (reference sequence). CDR3 protein: CAWSPNYWDGYTF. The DNA for the CDR3 is TGTGCCTGGAGTCCTAACTACTGGGATGGCTACACCTTC.

The chain uses TRBV5-1 and TRBJ2-2; 9 nucleotides line up with TRBD1. The V segment lost 4 bases and the J segment 3 bases; nucleotides outside the gene matches: 1. CDR1 and CDR2 (germline): SGHRS, YFSETQ. This CDR3 comprises 14 residues. The CDR3 nucleotides read TGCGCCAGCAGCCGGGACAGGGACACCGGGGAGCTGTTTTTT. Its protein is CASSRDRDTGELFF.

The chain couples TRBV9 to TRBJ2-3; D call uncertain. Germline loops: CDR1 SGDLS, CDR2 YYNGEE. The ends were cut back, 2 bases at V and 2 bases at J, with 9 bases in the middle. CDR3 size: 14 residues. CDR3 sequence (DNA): TGTGCCAGCAGCGTGGACGGTCCCACAGATACGCAGTATTTT. Translating it yields CASSVDGPTDTQYF.